This record covers a single T cell receptor beta chain. The antigen remains undetermined. This entry comes from a study of shared clonotypes between healthy human individuals. Study-level results: Clonotypes which were not shared had lower generation probabilities than clonotypes that all four donors shared.

In the sorted-subset replicate PCRs, 150 to 200 ng DNA, 25,000 to 30,000 T cell genomes, was used. Measured with immunoSEQ multiplex PCR; TCRdb has only the in-frame clones, and not every one. The sample includes hundreds of thousands of clones, around three quarters of them seen just once. CDR1 and CDR2 from the germline V gene are MDHEN and SYDVKM. This CDR3 has 13 amino acids. V lost 6 bases and J lost 2, with 9 bases in between. V usage is TRBV28 and J usage is TRBJ2-3; no definite D call. The specimen sequenced was memory CD4+ T cells sorted from blood. Stated subset: CD45RA-negative fraction. This TCR was recovered from a woman aged 25 to 39 in good health. The CDR3 DNA is TGTGCCAGCAGCCCATATAACACAGATACGCAGTATTTT. As protein: CASSPYNTDTQYF.